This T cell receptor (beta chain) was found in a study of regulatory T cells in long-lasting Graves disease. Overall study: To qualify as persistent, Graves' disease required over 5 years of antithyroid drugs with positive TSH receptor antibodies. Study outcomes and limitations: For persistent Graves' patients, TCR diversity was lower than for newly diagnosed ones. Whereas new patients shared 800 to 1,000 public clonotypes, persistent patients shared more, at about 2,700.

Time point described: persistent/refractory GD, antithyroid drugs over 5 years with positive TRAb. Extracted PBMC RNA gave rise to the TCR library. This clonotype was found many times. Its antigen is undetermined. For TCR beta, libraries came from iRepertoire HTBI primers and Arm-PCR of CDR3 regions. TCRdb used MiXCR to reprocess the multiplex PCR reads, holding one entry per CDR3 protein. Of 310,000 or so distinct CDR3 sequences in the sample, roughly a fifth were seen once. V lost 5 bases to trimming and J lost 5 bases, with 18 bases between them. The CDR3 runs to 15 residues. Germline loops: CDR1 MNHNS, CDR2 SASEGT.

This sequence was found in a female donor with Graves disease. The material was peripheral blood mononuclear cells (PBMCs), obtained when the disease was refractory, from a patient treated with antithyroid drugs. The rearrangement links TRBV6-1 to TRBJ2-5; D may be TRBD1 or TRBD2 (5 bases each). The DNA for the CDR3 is TGTGCCAGCAGTCTCCCCGGGACGACCGCCGAGACCCAGTACTTC. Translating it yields CASSLPGTTAETQYF.